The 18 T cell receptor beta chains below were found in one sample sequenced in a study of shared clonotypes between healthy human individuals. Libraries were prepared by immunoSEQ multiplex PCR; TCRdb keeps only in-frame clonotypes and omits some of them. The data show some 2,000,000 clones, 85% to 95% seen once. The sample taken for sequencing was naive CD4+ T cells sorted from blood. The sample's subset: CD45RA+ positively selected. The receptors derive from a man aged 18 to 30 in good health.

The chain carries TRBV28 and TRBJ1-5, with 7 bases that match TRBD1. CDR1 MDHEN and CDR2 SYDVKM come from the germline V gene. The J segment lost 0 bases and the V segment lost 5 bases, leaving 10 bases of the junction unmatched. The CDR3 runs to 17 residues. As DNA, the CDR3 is TGTGCCAGCAGTCGAGGACAGGCAGCCTATAGCAATCAGCCCCAGCATTTT. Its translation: CASSRGQAAYSNQPQHF.

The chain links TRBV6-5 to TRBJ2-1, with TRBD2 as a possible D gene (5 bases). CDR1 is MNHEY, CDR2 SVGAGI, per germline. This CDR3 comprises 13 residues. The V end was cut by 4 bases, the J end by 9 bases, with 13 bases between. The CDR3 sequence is CASSSKYEGEQFF. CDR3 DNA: TGTGCCAGCAGTTCAAAATATGAGGGTGAGCAGTTCTTC.

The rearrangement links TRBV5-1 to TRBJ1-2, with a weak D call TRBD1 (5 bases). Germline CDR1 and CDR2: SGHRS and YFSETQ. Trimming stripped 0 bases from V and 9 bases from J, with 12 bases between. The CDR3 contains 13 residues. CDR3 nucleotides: TGCGCCAGCAGCTTGGCGCAGGGTGGGAGCTACACCTTC. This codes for CASSLAQGGSYTF. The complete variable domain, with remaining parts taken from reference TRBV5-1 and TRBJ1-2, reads KAGVTQTPRYLIKTRGQQVTLSCSPISGHRSVSWYQQTPGQGLQFLFEYFSETQRNKGNFPGRFSGRQFSNSRSEMNVSTLELGDSALYLCASSLAQGGSYTFGSGTRLTVV.

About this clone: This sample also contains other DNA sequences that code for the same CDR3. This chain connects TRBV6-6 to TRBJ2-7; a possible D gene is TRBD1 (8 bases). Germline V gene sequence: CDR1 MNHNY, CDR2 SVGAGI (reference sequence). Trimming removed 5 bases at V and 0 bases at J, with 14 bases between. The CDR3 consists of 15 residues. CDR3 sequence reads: CASSTTGEGSYEQYF. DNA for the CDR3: TGTGCCAGCAGTACGACAGGGGAGGGCTCCTACGAGCAGTACTTC.

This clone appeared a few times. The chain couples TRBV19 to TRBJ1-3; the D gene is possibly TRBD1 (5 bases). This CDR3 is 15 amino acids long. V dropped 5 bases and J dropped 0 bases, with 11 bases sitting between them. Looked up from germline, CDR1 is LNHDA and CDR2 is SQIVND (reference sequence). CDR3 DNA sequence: TGTGCCAGTAGTGGGACTTATTACTCTGGAAACACCATATATTTT. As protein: CASSGTYYSGNTIYF. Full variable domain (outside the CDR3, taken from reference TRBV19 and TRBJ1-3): DGGITQSPKYLFRKEGQNVTLSCEQNLNHDAMYWYRQDPGQGLRLIYYSQIVNDFQKGDIAEGYSVSREKKESFPLTVTSAQKNPTAFYLCASSGTYYSGNTIYFGEGSWLTVV.

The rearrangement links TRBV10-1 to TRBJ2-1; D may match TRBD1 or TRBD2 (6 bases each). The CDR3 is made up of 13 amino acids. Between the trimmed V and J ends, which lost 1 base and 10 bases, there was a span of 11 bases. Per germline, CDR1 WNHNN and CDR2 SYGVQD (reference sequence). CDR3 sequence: CASSEFGGREQFF. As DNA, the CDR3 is TGCGCCAGCAGTGAGTTTGGGGGGCGGGAGCAGTTCTTC.

The CDR3 protein is CSVDSLQGDTQYF. CDR3 DNA sequence: TGCAGCGTTGATTCTTTACAGGGGGATACGCAGTATTTT. J is TRBJ2-3 and V is TRBV29-1; 7 bases match TRBD1. CDR3 length equals 13 residues. Trimming cost V 3 bases and J 6 bases; bases outside gene matches: 6. From germline, CDR1 is SQVTM and CDR2 ANQGSEA.

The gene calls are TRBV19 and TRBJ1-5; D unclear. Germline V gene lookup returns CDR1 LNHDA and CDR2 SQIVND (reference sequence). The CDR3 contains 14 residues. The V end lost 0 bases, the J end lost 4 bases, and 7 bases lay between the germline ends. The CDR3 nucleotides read TGTGCCAGTAGTATAGAAGCAGATAATCAGCCCCAGCATTTT. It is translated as CASSIEADNQPQHF.

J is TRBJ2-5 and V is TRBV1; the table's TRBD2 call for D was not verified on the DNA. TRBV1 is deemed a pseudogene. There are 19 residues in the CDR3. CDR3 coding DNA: TGCACCAGCAGCCAAGACTCTAGCGGGAGGCCCTTGTACCAAGAGACCCAGTACTTC. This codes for CTSSQDSSGRPLYQETQYF.

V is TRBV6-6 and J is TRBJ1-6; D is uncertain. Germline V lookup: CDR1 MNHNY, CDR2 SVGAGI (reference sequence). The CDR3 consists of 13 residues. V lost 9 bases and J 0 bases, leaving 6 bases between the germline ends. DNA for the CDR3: TGTGCCAGTGGACTCTCCTATAATTCACCCCTCCACTTT. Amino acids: CASGLSYNSPLHF.

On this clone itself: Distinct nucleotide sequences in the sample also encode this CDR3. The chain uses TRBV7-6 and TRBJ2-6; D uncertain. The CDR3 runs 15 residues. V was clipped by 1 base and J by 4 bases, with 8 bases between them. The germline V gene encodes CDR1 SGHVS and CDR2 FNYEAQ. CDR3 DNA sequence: TGTGCCAGCAGCTTAGACGGATCAGGGGCCAACGTCCTGACTTTC. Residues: CASSLDGSGANVLTF. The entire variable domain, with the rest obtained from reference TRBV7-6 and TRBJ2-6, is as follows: GAGVSQSPRYKVTKRGQDVALRCDPISGHVSLYWYRQALGQGPEFLTYFNYEAQQDKSGLPNDRFSAERPEGSISTLTIQRTEQRDSAMYRCASSLDGSGANVLTFGAGSRLTVL.

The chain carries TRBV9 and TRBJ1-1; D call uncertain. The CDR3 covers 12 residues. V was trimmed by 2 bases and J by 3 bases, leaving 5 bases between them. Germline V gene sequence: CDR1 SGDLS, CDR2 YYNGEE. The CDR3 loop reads CASSVGDTEAFF. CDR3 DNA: TGTGCCAGCAGCGTTGGGGACACTGAAGCTTTCTTT. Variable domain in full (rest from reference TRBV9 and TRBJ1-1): DSGVTQTPKHLITATGQRVTLRCSPRSGDLSVYWYQQSLDQGLQFLIQYYNGEERAKGNILERFSAQQFPDLHSELNLSSLELGDSALYFCASSVGDTEAFFGQGTRLTVV.

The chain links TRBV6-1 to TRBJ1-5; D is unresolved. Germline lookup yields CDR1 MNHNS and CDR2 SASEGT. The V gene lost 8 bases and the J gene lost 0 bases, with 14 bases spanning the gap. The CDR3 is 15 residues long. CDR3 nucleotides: TGTGCCAGCGCCGAGTGGGATTATAGCAATCAGCCCCAGCATTTT. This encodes CASAEWDYSNQPQHF.

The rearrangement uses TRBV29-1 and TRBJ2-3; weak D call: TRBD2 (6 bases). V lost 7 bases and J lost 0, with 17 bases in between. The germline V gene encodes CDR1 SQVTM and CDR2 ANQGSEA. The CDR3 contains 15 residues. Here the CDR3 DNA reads TGCAGCGCTGTTAGACTAGGGACTAGCACAGATACGCAGTATTTT. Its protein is CSAVRLGTSTDTQYF.

The CDR3 loop is CASRLGSSEAFF. CDR3 sequence (DNA): TGTGCCAGCAGACTGGGCTCCTCTGAAGCTTTCTTT. The chain has TRBV27 and TRBJ1-1; D is uncertain. CDR1 is MNHEY, CDR2 SMNVEV, per germline (reference sequence). With 6 bases removed from V and 6 bases from J, the gap between germline ends came to 11 bases. The CDR3 runs to 12 residues.

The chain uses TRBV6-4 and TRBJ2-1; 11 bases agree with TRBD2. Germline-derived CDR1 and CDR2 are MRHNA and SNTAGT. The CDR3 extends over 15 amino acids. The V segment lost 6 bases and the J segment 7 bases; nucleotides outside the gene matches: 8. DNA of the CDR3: TGTGCCAGCAGCGTAGCGGGGGGGATGGGGAATGAGCAGTTCTTC. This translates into CASSVAGGMGNEQFF.

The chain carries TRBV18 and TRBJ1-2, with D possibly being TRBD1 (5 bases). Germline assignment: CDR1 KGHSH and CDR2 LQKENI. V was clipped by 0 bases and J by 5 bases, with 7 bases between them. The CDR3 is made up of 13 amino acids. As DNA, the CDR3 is TGTGCCAGCTCACCACCCGGACAATATGGCTACACCTTC. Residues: CASSPPGQYGYTF.

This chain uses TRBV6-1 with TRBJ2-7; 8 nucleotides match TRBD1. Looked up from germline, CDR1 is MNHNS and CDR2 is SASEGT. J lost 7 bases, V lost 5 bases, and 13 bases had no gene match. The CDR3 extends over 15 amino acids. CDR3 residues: CASSPRGTGVSEQYF. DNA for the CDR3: TGTGCCAGCAGTCCCCGCGGGACAGGAGTGAGTGAGCAGTACTTC.